The next 6 T cell receptor beta chains were all read from a single sample in a study of immune cell composition in non-small cell lung cancer (dated by TCRdb to the late 2010s). Library construction relied on the immunoSEQ multiplex PCR assay. TCRdb retrieved this table from immuneACCESS and kept in-frame rearrangements only. Not all clones are present; in checked studies, unresolved V genes account for under half, and no reason is known for the remainder. Within this sample are about 3,000 clones, with approximately 70% of them counted one time only. The ten largest account for over 10% of the sample. Normal lung samples were non-adjacent lung tissue taken as far from the tumour as possible, at least 3 cm away, from the same patient. Source material: non-adjacent lung tissue. These receptors all stem from a human donor with non-small cell lung cancer.

This clone was seen only a few times. The V call is TRBV7-9, the J call TRBJ2-7, with TRBD1 as a possible D gene (6 bases). Per germline, CDR1 SEHNR and CDR2 FQNEAQ (reference sequence). The CDR3 is made up of 16 amino acids. V was shortened by 5 bases and J by 2 bases, with 19 bases between the two germline ends. CDR3 sequence reads: CASSPRDTTNTYEQYF. The CDR3 DNA sequence: TGTGCCAGCAGCCCAAGGGACACAACAAACACCTACGAGCAGTACTTC.

This rearrangement joins TRBV5-1 to TRBJ2-6; D unclear. The ends were cut back, 2 bases at V and 0 bases at J, with 6 bases in the middle. Germline V gene data show CDR1 as SGHRS and CDR2 as YFSETQ. This CDR3 region has 15 residues. The CDR3 spells CASSFYSSGANVLTF. CDR3 coding DNA: TGCGCCAGCAGCTTTTACAGCTCTGGGGCCAACGTCCTGACTTTC.

The genes are TRBV9 and TRBJ2-3, with D possibly TRBD1 on 6 matching bases. The germline gives CDR1 SGDLS, CDR2 YYNGEE. This CDR3 is built from 15 residues. V lost 4 bases and J 0 bases, leaving 12 bases between the germline ends. CDR3 in DNA: TGTGCCAGCAGCACATGGACAGCGAGCACAGATACGCAGTATTTT. Protein: CASSTWTASTDTQYF.

V usage is TRBV7-8 and J usage is TRBJ1-5, with D unresolved. Trimming stripped 3 bases from V and 4 bases from J, with 4 bases between. Germline loops: CDR1 SGHVS, CDR2 FQNEAQ. This CDR3 is 12 amino acids long. The CDR3 coding sequence is TGTGCCAGCAGCTTCCCGAATCAGCCCCAGCATTTT. It codes for CASSFPNQPQHF.

The gene calls are TRBV9 and TRBJ1-3; no clear D. Germline V gene lookup returns CDR1 SGDLS and CDR2 YYNGEE. The CDR3 length is 14 residues. Trimming removed 0 bases at V and 4 bases at J, with 8 bases between. The CDR3 sequence: CASSVGLEGNTIYF. CDR3 bases: TGTGCCAGCAGCGTAGGGTTGGAGGGAAACACCATATATTTT.

This chain connects TRBV5-5 to TRBJ1-1; maybe TRBD1 (6 bases). V lost 2 bases, J lost 5 bases, and 10 bases lay in between. CDR1 and CDR2 (germline): SGHKS, YYEKEE (reference sequence). The CDR3 is 13 residues long. The CDR3 DNA sequence: TGTGCCAGCAGCTTTTATAGGGGGACTGAAGCTTTCTTT. The encoded protein is CASSFYRGTEAFF.